This T cell receptor beta chain was recorded in a study of blood T cell repertoires in COVID-19. The table came from immunoSEQ multiplex PCR; TCRdb's copy has only in-frame clones and leaves some out. The sample shows over 55,000 clones, 91% of them seen only once. V trimming: 4 bases; J trimming: 2 bases; junction bases outside the gene matches: 19. The CDR3 runs 20 residues. Germline CDR1 MGHRA, CDR2 YSYEKL. The gene calls are TRBV4-1 and TRBJ2-7, with 11 bases matching TRBD1. The clonotype originates from a human donor in a cohort sampled during active COVID-19. The sample consisted of peripheral blood. The CDR3 DNA sequence: TGCGCCAGCAGCCGAACCGGGACAGGGGGTTTGGTTAGCAGGCCCTACGAGCAGTACTTC. It codes for CASSRTGTGGLVSRPYEQYF.